This TCR beta chain was profiled in a study of beta chain features in type 1 diabetes. The CDR3 extends over 13 amino acids. Germline loops: CDR1 SGHTA, CDR2 FQGNSA. With 3 bases removed from V and 5 bases from J, the gap between germline ends came to 10 bases. Sorting based on CD45RO/CCR7/CD25/CD127/CD95/CD27 separated CD4+ naive, central memory, regulatory and stem cell-like memory cells. Purity of each sorted population was above 95%. Investigators reverse transcribed all isolated RNA, so they sequenced expressed TCRB transcripts. Measured with immunoSEQ multiplex PCR; TCRdb has only the in-frame clones, and not every one. Here the sample spans fewer than 900,000 clones, 15% to 20% being singletons. To note about this clone: This CDR3 is also generated by other DNA sequences in the sample.

Sequencing input: naive CD4+ T cells from blood. This sequence joins TRBV7-2 and TRBJ1-1, with D perhaps matching TRBD1 (6 bases). This sequence was found in a woman younger than 30 in good health. This chain's CDR3 is CASSLGQGTEAFF. CDR3 nucleotide sequence: TGTGCCAGCAGCTTGGGCCAGGGGACTGAAGCTTTCTTT. The full variable domain, completed using reference TRBV7-2 and TRBJ1-1, is GAGVSQSPSNKVTEKGKDVELRCDPISGHTALYWYRQSLGQGLEFLIYFQGNSAPDKSGLPSDRFSAERTGGSVSTLTIQRTQQEDSAVYLCASSLGQGTEAFFGQGTRLTVV.